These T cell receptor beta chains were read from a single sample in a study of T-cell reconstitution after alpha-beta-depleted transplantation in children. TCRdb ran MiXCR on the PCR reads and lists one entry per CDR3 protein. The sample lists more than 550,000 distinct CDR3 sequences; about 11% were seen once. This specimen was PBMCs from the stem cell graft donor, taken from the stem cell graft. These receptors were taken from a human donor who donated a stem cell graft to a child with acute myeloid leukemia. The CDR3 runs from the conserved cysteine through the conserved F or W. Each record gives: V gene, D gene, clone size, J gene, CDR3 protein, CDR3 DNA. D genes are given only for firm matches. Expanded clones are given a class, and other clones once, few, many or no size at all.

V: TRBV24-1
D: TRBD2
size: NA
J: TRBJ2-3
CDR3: CATSESPPGLAGGPPIADTQYF
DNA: TGTGCCACCAGTGAATCTCCTCCGGGACTAGCGGGAGGGCCTCCTATTGCAGATACGCAGTATTTT

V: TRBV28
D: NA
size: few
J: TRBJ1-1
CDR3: CATHGGLVNTEAFF
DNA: TGTGCCACCCACGGGGGACTCGTGAACACTGAAGCTTTCTTT

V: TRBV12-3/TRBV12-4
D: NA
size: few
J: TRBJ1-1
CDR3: CASSWGWLEAFF
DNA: TGTGCCAGCAGTTGGGGATGGCTTGAAGCTTTCTTT

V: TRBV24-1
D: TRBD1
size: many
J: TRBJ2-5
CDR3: CATSDLSPRTGETQYF
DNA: TGTGCCACCAGTGATTTGAGCCCCCGGACAGGGGAGACCCAGTACTTC

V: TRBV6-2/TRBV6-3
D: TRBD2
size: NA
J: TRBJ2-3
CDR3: CASSLSSLAGSPTDTQYF
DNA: TGTGCCAGCAGTTTATCAAGCCTAGCGGGATCCCCCACAGATACGCAGTATTTT

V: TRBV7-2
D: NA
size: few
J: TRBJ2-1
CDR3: CASGGTYNEQFF
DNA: TGTGCCAGCGGCGGGACTTACAATGAGCAGTTCTTC

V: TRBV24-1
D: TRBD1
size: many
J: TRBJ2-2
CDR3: CATSDSGQGKNTGELFF
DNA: TGTGCCACCAGTGATTCGGGACAGGGAAAGAACACCGGGGAGCTGTTTTTT

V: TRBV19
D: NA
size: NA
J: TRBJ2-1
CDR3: CASTSEGGTYNEQFF
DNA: TGTGCCAGCACCTCCGAGGGCGGGACTTACAATGAGCAGTTCTTC

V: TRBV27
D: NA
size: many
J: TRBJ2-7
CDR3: CASSLRLTYEQYF
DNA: TGTGCCAGCAGTTTGAGACTGACTTACGAGCAGTACTTC

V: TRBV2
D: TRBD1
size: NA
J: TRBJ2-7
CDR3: CASSDPTRTGFEQYF
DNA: TGTGCCAGCAGCGACCCAACACGGACAGGGTTCGAGCAGTACTTC

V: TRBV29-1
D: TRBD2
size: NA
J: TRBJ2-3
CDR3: CSVVEREFTDTQYF
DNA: TGCAGCGTTGTCGAGCGGGAGTTCACAGATACGCAGTATTTT

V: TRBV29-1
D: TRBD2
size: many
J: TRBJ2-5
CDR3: CSLFRGSGEETQYF
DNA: TGCAGCCTTTTTAGGGGTAGCGGGGAAGAGACCCAGTACTTC

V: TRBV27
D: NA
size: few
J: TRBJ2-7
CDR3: CASSLEAKSSYEQYF
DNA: TGTGCCAGCAGTTTGGAAGCGAAGAGCTCCTACGAGCAGTACTTC

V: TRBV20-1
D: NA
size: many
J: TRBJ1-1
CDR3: CSAGREFMNTEAFF
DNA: TGCAGTGCCGGCAGGGAGTTCATGAACACTGAAGCTTTCTTT

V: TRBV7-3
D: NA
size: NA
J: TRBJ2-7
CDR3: CASSQGTAYEQYF
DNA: TGTGCCAGCAGCCAAGGGACCGCCTACGAGCAGTACTTC

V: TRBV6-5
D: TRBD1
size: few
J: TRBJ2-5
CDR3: CASSLSGTGIGETQYF
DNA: TGTGCCAGCAGTTTATCCGGGACAGGGATTGGGGAGACCCAGTACTTC

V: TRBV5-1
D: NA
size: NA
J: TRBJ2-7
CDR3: CASSLAGGQSYYEQYF
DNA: TGCGCCAGCAGCTTGGCGGGGGGACAGTCTTACTACGAGCAGTACTTC

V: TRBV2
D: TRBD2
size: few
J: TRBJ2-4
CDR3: CASSDRNPGTSKNIQYF
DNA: TGTGCCAGCAGTGATCGGAATCCCGGGACTAGCAAAAACATTCAGTACTTC

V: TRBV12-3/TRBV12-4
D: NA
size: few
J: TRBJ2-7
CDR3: CASSLLGTGSYEQYF
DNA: TGTGCCAGCAGTTTATTGGGGACGGGCTCCTACGAGCAGTACTTC

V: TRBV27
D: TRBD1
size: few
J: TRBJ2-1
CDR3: CASSFEGALNEQFF
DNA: TGTGCCAGCAGTTTTGAGGGGGCCCTCAATGAGCAGTTCTTC

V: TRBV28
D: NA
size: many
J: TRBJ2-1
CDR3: CASSSGGPYEQFF
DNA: TGTGCCAGCAGTTCTGGGGGCCCATATGAGCAGTTCTTC

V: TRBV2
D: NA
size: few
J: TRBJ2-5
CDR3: CASRRLETQYF
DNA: TGTGCCAGCAGGCGACTCGAGACCCAGTACTTC

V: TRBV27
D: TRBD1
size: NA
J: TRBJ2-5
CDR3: CASSSSRRGRQETQYF
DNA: TGTGCCAGCAGTTCTTCCCGCAGGGGGCGCCAAGAGACCCAGTACTTC

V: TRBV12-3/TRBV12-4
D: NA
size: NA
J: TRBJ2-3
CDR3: CASSLGQVLHNTQYF
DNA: TGTGCCAGCAGTTTAGGGCAGGTCCTCCACAATACGCAGTATTTT

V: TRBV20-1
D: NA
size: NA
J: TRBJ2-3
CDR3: CSASLSQGRGGYTDTQYF
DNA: TGCAGTGCTTCCTTAAGTCAGGGGCGCGGAGGATACACAGATACGCAGTATTTT

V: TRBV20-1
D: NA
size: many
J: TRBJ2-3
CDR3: CSALRGEGTDTQYF
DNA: TGCAGTGCTCTACGGGGAGAGGGCACAGATACGCAGTATTTT

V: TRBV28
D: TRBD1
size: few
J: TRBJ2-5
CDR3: CASSFGQVSGETQYF
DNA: TGTGCCAGCAGTTTCGGACAGGTCTCAGGCGAGACCCAGTACTTC

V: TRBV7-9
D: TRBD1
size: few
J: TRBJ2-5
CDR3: CASSSGQGEGETQYF
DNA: TGTGCCAGCAGCTCGGGACAGGGAGAAGGAGAGACCCAGTACTTC

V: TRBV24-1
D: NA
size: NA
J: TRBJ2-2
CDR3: CATSDPSRAFGELFF
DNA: TGTGCCACCAGTGATCCTTCGCGGGCCTTTGGGGAGCTGTTTTTT

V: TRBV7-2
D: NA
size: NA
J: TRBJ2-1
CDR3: CASSLAGGFSSYNEQFF
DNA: TGTGCCAGCAGCTTAGCAGGGGGTTTTAGCTCCTACAATGAGCAGTTCTTC

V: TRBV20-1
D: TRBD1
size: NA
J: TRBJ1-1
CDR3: CSAEQGAVGNTEAFF
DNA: TGCAGTGCGGAGCAGGGGGCGGTGGGGAACACTGAAGCTTTCTTT

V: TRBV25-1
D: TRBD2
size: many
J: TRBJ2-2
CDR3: CASGDYSTGELFF
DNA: TGTGCCAGTGGGGACTACTCCACCGGGGAGCTGTTTTTT

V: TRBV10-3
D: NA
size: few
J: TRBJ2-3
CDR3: CAISELSIGTDTQYF
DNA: TGTGCCATCAGTGAGTTGAGTATCGGCACAGATACGCAGTATTTT

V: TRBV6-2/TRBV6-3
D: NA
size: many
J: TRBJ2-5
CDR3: CASSRQRGWILETQYF
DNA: TGTGCCAGCAGTCGTCAGAGAGGCTGGATTCTAGAGACCCAGTACTTC

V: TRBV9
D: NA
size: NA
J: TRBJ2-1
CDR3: CASSVARLPGNEQFF
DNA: TGTGCCAGCAGCGTAGCGAGGCTCCCTGGGAATGAGCAGTTCTTC

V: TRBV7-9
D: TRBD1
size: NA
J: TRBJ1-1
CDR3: CASSPPTRQGARGTEAFF
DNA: TGTGCCAGCAGCCCTCCGACCCGACAGGGGGCGAGGGGCACTGAAGCTTTCTTT

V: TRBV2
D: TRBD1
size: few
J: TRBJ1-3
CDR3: CASIGAGTGESGNTIYF
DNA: TGTGCCAGCATCGGGGCCGGGACAGGGGAATCTGGAAACACCATATATTTT

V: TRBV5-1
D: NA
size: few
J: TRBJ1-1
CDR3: CASTQSRATNTEAFF
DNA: TGCGCCAGCACGCAGTCTAGGGCCACGAACACTGAAGCTTTCTTT

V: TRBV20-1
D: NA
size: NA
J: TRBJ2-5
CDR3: CSADTTSEETQYF
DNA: TGCAGTGCCGACACGACTTCTGAAGAGACCCAGTACTTC

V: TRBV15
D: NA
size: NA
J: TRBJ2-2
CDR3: CATSRDSRGTGELFF
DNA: TGTGCCACCAGCAGAGATAGTCGGGGCACCGGGGAGCTGTTTTTT

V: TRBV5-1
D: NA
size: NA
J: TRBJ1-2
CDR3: CASSLGLGMDYGYTF
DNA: TGCGCCAGCAGCTTGGGTCTGGGAATGGACTATGGCTACACCTTC

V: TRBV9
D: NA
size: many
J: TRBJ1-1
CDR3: CASSVGPDNTEAFF
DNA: TGTGCCAGCAGCGTAGGGCCAGACAACACTGAAGCTTTCTTT